This TCR beta chain is drawn from a study of OX40 agonist ivuxolimab in advanced cancers. General study points: Clones of CD4+ and CD8+ blood T cells grew by week 6 at doses of 0.1 to 3.0 mg/kg.

The assay was immunoSEQ multiplex PCR, and TCRdb's table has in-frame clones only and misses some. Of approximately 59,000 clones listed, 80% to 90% are singletons. About this clone itself: As yet, its antigen is unknown.

The V gene's germline CDR1 is MNHNS and CDR2 SASEGT. Between the trimmed V and J ends, which lost 1 base and 3 bases, there was a span of 15 bases. This CDR3 contains 16 residues. This sequence originates from an adult with an advanced solid tumor such as melanoma, head and neck, liver or kidney cancer. The chain has TRBV6-1 and TRBJ1-1; tentatively, D is TRBD1 (5 bases). Source: CD4+ or CD8+ T cells sorted from blood, taken in a trial of the OX40 agonist ivuxolimab. The CDR3 is CASSEGQGRRYTEAFF. CDR3 sequence (DNA): TGTGCCAGCAGTGAAGGGCAGGGTCGAAGGTACACTGAAGCTTTCTTT.